The T cell receptor (beta chain) under discussion was sequenced for a study of shared clonotypes between healthy human individuals. The table came from immunoSEQ multiplex PCR; TCRdb's copy has only in-frame clones and leaves some out. The sample records hundreds of thousands of clones, around 77% being singletons. Adult Caucasians living in Nashville, Tennessee made up all of the donors. Remarks on this clone: Its antigen is undetermined.

Study observations and caveats: Enrolling few donors narrowed the genetic and exposure-history diversity that was represented.

V was cut by 4 bases and J by 8 bases, with 15 bases left in between. The CDR3 consists of 15 residues. CDR1 and CDR2 (germline): MNHEY, SVGAGI. Material for sequencing was PBMCs. This TCR was sampled from a woman aged 40 to 50 in good health. Some clones in this sample may be carry-over from other donors' samples. The chain links TRBV6-5 to TRBJ1-6, with D uncertain. The CDR3 loop reads CASSLLVGPDSPLHF. CDR3 in DNA: TGTGCCAGCAGTTTACTTGTAGGGCCGGATTCACCCCTCCACTTT.